This TCR beta chain appears in the sequencing data of a study of response to subunit inactivated influenza vaccine. Study observations and caveats: The authors suggested that few new T cells are recruited per seasonal influenza vaccination.

Per germline, CDR1 SEHNR and CDR2 FQNEAQ (reference sequence). This CDR3 has 17 residues. Germline trimming cut 4 bases from V and 4 bases from J; bases unmatched to any gene: 12. Note on this clonotype: Its specificity is not known.

A single record per CDR3 protein comes from TCRdb applying MiXCR to the RT-PCR reads. The top ten hold around 12% of the sample, which has approximately 480,000 distinct CDR3 sequences, approximately 11% seen once. The specimen was PBMCs from blood, collected 45 days after vaccination. The receptor comes from a man aged 50-60 years who received an inactivated influenza vaccine. The chain joins TRBV7-9 to TRBJ2-3; 9 bases map to TRBD1. CDR3 bases: TGTGCCAGCAGCTCGTCACGGGACAGGGTCTTCGCAGATACGCAGTATTTT. As protein: CASSSSRDRVFADTQYF.